Following are 26 T cell receptor beta chains from one sample sequenced in a study of T cells in women clearing cervical HPV infection. Profiling relied on immunoSEQ multiplex PCR, and the TCRdb table lists in-frame clones only, not all of them. This repertoire includes about 30,000 clones. Sequences were obtained from blood buffy coat. The receptors come from a woman between 18 and 75 years old with a cervical HPV16 infection that either progressed to CIN3+ or cleared (not recorded which).

As for this clone: The read gets to within 3 residues of the CDR3 end, and the germline J gene fills in the rest. The rearrangement uses TRBV2 and TRBJ2-3, with D possibly being TRBD2 (7 bases). The CDR3 has 15 amino acids. From germline, CDR1 is SNHLY and CDR2 FYNNEI. Here the CDR3 reads CASRRGGADNQPQYF. The sequenced CDR3 bases are TGTGCCAGCCGGAGAGGGGGGGCAGACAATCAGCCG. Variable domain in full (rest from reference TRBV2 and TRBJ2-3): EPEVTQTPSHQVTQMGQEVILRCVPISNHLYFYWYRQILGQKVEFLVSFYNNEISEKSEIFDDQFSVERPDGSNFTLKIRSTKLEDSAMYFCASRRGGADNQPQYFGPGTRLTVL.

On this clone itself: With the read ending 3 residues before the CDR3 end, the germline J gene is used to fill in that end. This chain links TRBV27 with TRBJ2-7, with 11 positions matching TRBD1. Germline V CDR1 and CDR2: MNHEY, SMNVEV (reference sequence). J gave up 4 bases and V 4 bases, and 3 bases lay outside the gene matches. The CDR3 runs 14 residues. Incomplete CDR3 DNA: TGTGCCAGCAGTTCGGGGACAGGGGGTTACGAG. The encoded protein is CASSSGTGGYE. The complete CDR3 sequence is CASSSGTGGYEQYF.

Note on this clone: The read halts 3 residues ahead of the CDR3 end, with the missing end drawn from the germline J gene. This sequence joins TRBV12-5 and TRBJ1-1; 7 bases are a match to TRBD1. CDR3 length: 15 amino acids. Trimming at V came to 6 bases and at J to 6 bases, leaving 13 bases not matched to a gene. The germline V gene has CDR1 LGHNT and CDR2 FRNRAP. The sequenced CDR3 bases are TGTGCTAGTGGCCCTACCCGACAGGGTGGCGCTGAA. Translation gives CASGPTRQGGAE. Given in full, the CDR3 is CASGPTRQGGAEAFF. The full variable domain, in which reference TRBV12-5 and TRBJ1-1 provide the parts outside the CDR3, is DARVTQTPRHKVTEMGQEVTMRCQPILGHNTVFWYRQTMMQGLELLAYFRNRAPLDDSGMPKDRFSAEMPDATLATLKIQPSEPRDSAVYFCASGPTRQGGAEAFFGQGTRLTVV.

As regards this clone: The read falls 3 residues short of the CDR3 end, and the missing part is taken from the germline J gene. The same CDR3 can be traced to other DNA sequences in this sample. The V gene is TRBV7-9, the J gene TRBJ1-3, with 9 bases aligning to TRBD1. Germline V gene data show CDR1 as SEHNR and CDR2 as FQNEAQ (reference sequence). The J segment lost 4 bases and the V segment lost 5 bases, leaving 6 bases of the junction unmatched. The CDR3 extends over 15 amino acids. CDR3 DNA (partial): TGTGCCAGCAGCAAACAGGGGGCATCAGGAAACACC. Translating it yields CASSKQGASGNT. The full CDR3 is CASSKQGASGNTIYF.

A remark on this clone: Read coverage stops 3 residues before the CDR3 terminus; the germline J gene supplies the remainder. This chain connects TRBV20-1 to TRBJ1-4, with TRBD1 matching over 9 bases. CDR1 and CDR2 (germline): DFQATT, SNEGSKA (reference sequence). Trimming removed 1 base from V and 5 bases from J; junction bases left unmatched: 2. The CDR3 sequence is 14 residues long. The sequenced CDR3 bases are TGCAGTGCTAGAGGGGACAGGGCGAATGAAAAA. Translation: CSARGDRANEK. The full CDR3 reads CSARGDRANEKLFF.

With regard to this clone: The read terminates 3 residues ahead of where the CDR3 ends, so the germline J gene completes it. The V call is TRBV4-2, the J call TRBJ2-1; 10 bases are shared with TRBD1. Trimming at V came to 0 bases and at J to 8 bases, leaving 7 bases not matched to a gene. Looked up from germline, CDR1 is LGHNA and CDR2 is YNFKEQ. The CDR3 is 16 amino acids. CDR3 region: CASSQEKGTGEYEQFF. CDR3 DNA, as far as it was read: TGTGCCAGCAGCCAAGAGAAGGGGACAGGGGAATATGAG.

Comment on this clone: The read terminates 3 residues before the CDR3 end, so the remaining end is supplied by the germline J gene. The chain links TRBV20-1 to TRBJ2-1; 9 bases line up with TRBD2. Trimming cost V 5 bases and J 3 bases; bases outside gene matches: 8. In germline, CDR1 is DFQATT, CDR2 SNEGSKA (reference sequence). This CDR3 contains 15 residues. The sequenced CDR3 bases are TGCAGTGCTGACCACTCTAGCGGGATCTACAATGAG. Amino acid sequence: CSADHSSGIYNE. In full, the CDR3 reads CSADHSSGIYNEQFF.

On this clone itself: A junction end diverges from the germline sequence, so it may reflect a read error. The read ends 3 residues early relative to the CDR3; the germline J gene fills the gap. Other DNA sequences of this sample code for an identical CDR3. The genes are TRBV5-1 and TRBJ1-2, with a weak D call TRBD1 (5 bases). CDR3 length equals 15 residues. Per germline, CDR1 SGHRS and CDR2 YFSETQ. The CDR3 sequence is CASSPDSFSNYGYTF. CDR3 DNA (partial): TGCGCCAGCAGCCCAGACAGTTTTTCTAACTATGGA.

As for this clone: The read terminates 3 residues before the CDR3 end, so the remaining end is supplied by the germline J gene. The sample holds other DNA sequences that translate to the same CDR3. The chain is built from TRBV10-3 and TRBJ2-1; TRBD2 agrees at 7 bases. J gave up 2 bases and V 7 bases, and 8 bases lay outside the gene matches. This CDR3 has 15 amino acids. Germline CDR1 ENHRY, CDR2 SYGVKD. CDR3 protein: CAINEPAGTYNEQFF. Partial CDR3 DNA: TGTGCCATCAATGAACCAGCGGGGACCTACAATGAG.

In the case of this clone: The sequenced fragment ends 3 residues before the CDR3 boundary, so the rest is inferred from the germline J gene. The chain carries TRBV5-1 and TRBJ2-1; no clear D. V dropped 1 base and J dropped 0 bases, with 5 bases sitting between them. This CDR3 contains 14 residues. Per germline, CDR1 SGHRS and CDR2 YFSETQ. The CDR3 region is CASSLQSSYNEQFF. Incomplete CDR3 DNA: TGCGCCAGCAGCTTGCAGAGCTCCTACAATGAG.

Concerning this clone: One end of the junction does not line up with germline, which may come from a read error. The read stops 3 residues short of the end of the CDR3; the missing end is completed from the germline J gene. The gene calls are TRBV7-9 and TRBJ2-2; TRBD1 matches 7 bases. From germline, CDR1 is SEHNR and CDR2 FQNEAQ (reference sequence). This CDR3 has 15 residues. The CDR3 reads CVSSLTGSWTGELFF. The CDR3 bases that were read are TGTGTCAGCAGTCTGACAGGGTCTTGGACCGGGGAG.

As concerns this clone: The CDR3 end lies 3 residues beyond the end of the read and is filled in from the germline J gene. J is TRBJ2-7 and V is TRBV7-6, with a possible D match to TRBD2 (6 bases). The CDR3 has 13 amino acids. Between the trimmed V and J ends, which lost 4 bases and 3 bases, there was a span of 10 bases. Looked up from germline, CDR1 is SGHVS and CDR2 is FNYEAQ. The DNA read from the CDR3 is TGTGCCAGCAGCTCGCCCGGGGGCTACGAG. This sequence encodes CASSSPGGYE. In full, the CDR3 reads CASSSPGGYEQYF.

As for this clone: Sequencing ends 3 residues short of the CDR3 end; the germline J gene provides the rest. The V gene is TRBV20-1, the J gene TRBJ1-1; D call uncertain. V was shortened by 0 bases and J by 6 bases, with 5 bases between the two germline ends. This CDR3 has 11 residues. The germline CDR1 and CDR2 sequences are DFQATT and SNEGSKA (reference sequence). CDR3 sequence: CSARDLPEAFF. The CDR3 bases that were read are TGCAGTGCTAGAGATCTTCCTGAA.

On this clone itself: Read sequence stops 3 residues before the CDR3 end, and the germline J gene provides the missing end. The chain joins TRBV29-1 to TRBJ2-5; 8 positions match TRBD2. With 3 bases clipped from V and 4 bases from J, the junction kept 10 bases outside the gene matches. Germline lookup yields CDR1 SQVTM and CDR2 ANQGSEA. The CDR3 spans 15 residues. The CDR3 protein is CSVELERGRVETQYF. Incomplete CDR3 DNA: TGCAGCGTTGAGTTGGAGCGGGGGAGGGTAGAGACC.

As for this clone: Sequencing ends 3 residues short of the CDR3 end; the germline J gene provides the rest. The chain uses TRBV19 and TRBJ2-4, with D maybe TRBD2 (7 bases). In germline, CDR1 is LNHDA, CDR2 SQIVND (reference sequence). The CDR3 is 12 amino acids. CDR3 residues: CASSHGGGGQYF. Incomplete CDR3 DNA: TGTGCCAGTAGCCATGGGGGGGGCGGT.

In the case of this clone: The observed sequence ends 3 residues before the CDR3 terminus, with the missing tail filled in from the germline J gene. This chain uses TRBV19 with TRBJ2-2, with a possible D match to TRBD2 (5 bases). The CDR3 totals 14 residues. Germline values: CDR1 LNHDA, CDR2 SQIVND (reference sequence). CDR3 DNA (partial): TGTGCCAGTAGCCGGGGTGGATTCAATGAAAAG. Its protein is CASSRGGFNEK. The CDR3 as a whole reads CASSRGGFNEKLFF.

This clone is identified as medium-sized from frequency. The read gets to within 3 residues of the CDR3 end, and the germline J gene fills in the rest. The chain is built from TRBV20-1 and TRBJ2-3; the D is unclear. CDR1 and CDR2 from the germline V gene are DFQATT and SNEGSKA (reference sequence). This CDR3 contains 11 residues. V shed 7 bases and J shed 2 bases, with 7 bases lying between them. CDR3 loop: CSGQSTDTQYF. The DNA read from the CDR3 is TGCAGTGGGCAGTCCACAGATACG.

Concerning this clone itself: The CDR3 end lies 3 residues beyond the end of the read and is filled in from the germline J gene. The chain carries TRBV20-1 and TRBJ1-1, with D unresolved. Trimming removed 3 bases from V and 1 base from J, with 15 bases in between. Germline assignment: CDR1 DFQATT and CDR2 SNEGSKA (reference sequence). There are 15 residues in the CDR3. CDR3 DNA (partial): TGCAGTGCTAGTTATATTGGCAGTGGGAACACTGAA. Translation: CSASYIGSGNTE. The whole CDR3 region reads CSASYIGSGNTEAFF.

Concerning this clone itself: The read ends 3 residues shy of where the CDR3 ends; the end is completed using the germline J gene. The genes are TRBV20-1 and TRBJ2-3; 7 nucleotides line up with TRBD2. Germline loops: CDR1 DFQATT, CDR2 SNEGSKA (reference sequence). The CDR3 is 13 residues long. V was clipped by 5 bases and J by 3 bases; unmatched bases: 5. CDR3 amino acids: CSAPRRETDTQYF. The sequenced part of the CDR3 DNA is TGCAGTGCTCCCCGGCGGGAGACAGATACG.

Details on this clone: The read gets to within 3 residues of the CDR3 end, and the germline J gene fills in the rest. The V call is TRBV20-1, the J call TRBJ1-6; TRBD1 matches 9 bases. V was clipped by 0 bases and J by 10 bases; unmatched bases: 7. This CDR3 has 15 amino acids. The germline V gene encodes CDR1 DFQATT and CDR2 SNEGSKA (reference sequence). Incomplete CDR3 DNA: TGCAGTGCTAGAGAAAGGACAGGGGCACGATCACCC. Its translation: CSARERTGARSP. The entire CDR3 reads CSARERTGARSPLHF.

Concerning this clone: The observed sequence ends 3 residues before the CDR3 terminus, with the missing tail filled in from the germline J gene. V and J are TRBV7-2 and TRBJ1-2; 9 positions agree with TRBD1. CDR3 length: 15 residues. Per germline, CDR1 SGHTA and CDR2 FQGNSA. Incomplete CDR3 DNA: TGTGCCAGCAGCTTAGGTGGGACAGGGTACCACGAC. It translates to CASSLGGTGYHD. The entire CDR3 sequence reads CASSLGGTGYHDYTF.

About this clone: The read is 3 residues too short to cover the CDR3 end, so that end is filled in from the germline J gene. The chain links TRBV30 to TRBJ2-3, with 9 bases fitting TRBD2. The germline V gene encodes CDR1 GTSNPN and CDR2 SVGIG (reference sequence). This CDR3 is built from 14 residues. With 3 bases clipped from V and 6 bases from J, the junction kept 7 bases outside the gene matches. CDR3 residues: CAWRNGRGGDTQYF. The part of the CDR3 DNA that was read is TGTGCCTGGAGGAACGGGCGGGGGGGGGATACG. Full variable domain (outside the CDR3, taken from reference TRBV30 and TRBJ2-3): SQTIHQWPATLVQPVGSPLSLECTVEGTSNPNLYWYRQAAGRGLQLLFYSVGIGQISSEVPQNLSASRPQDRQFILSSKKLLLSDSGFYLCAWRNGRGGDTQYFGPGTRLTVL.

The sequenced CDR3 bases are TGCGCCAGCAGCTTCCGAGGACAGAACTATGGC. Protein: CASSFRGQNYG. The entire CDR3 is CASSFRGQNYGYTF. The rearrangement links TRBV5-1 to TRBJ1-2, with a tentative D call TRBD1 (6 bases). The read halts 3 residues ahead of the CDR3 end, with the missing end drawn from the germline J gene. V dropped 2 bases and J dropped 2 bases, with 10 bases sitting between them. This CDR3 is 14 amino acids long. The germline V gene has CDR1 SGHRS and CDR2 YFSETQ.

Turning to this clone: Sequencing ends 3 residues short of the CDR3 end; the germline J gene provides the rest. This rearrangement joins TRBV2 to TRBJ2-7; D is possibly TRBD1 (6 bases). V was shortened by 1 base and J by 5 bases, with 15 bases between the two germline ends. This CDR3 is 15 amino acids long. Germline V gene lookup returns CDR1 SNHLY and CDR2 FYNNEI. Incomplete CDR3 DNA: TGTGCCAGCAGTGAAGATTTTCGTGAGGGGGACGAG. As protein: CASSEDFREGDE. The whole CDR3 sequence reads CASSEDFREGDEQYF.

Notes on this clone: The read halts 3 residues ahead of the CDR3 end, with the missing end drawn from the germline J gene. V is TRBV19 and J is TRBJ2-3, with 11 bases identical to TRBD2. J lost 4 bases, V lost 6 bases, and 3 bases had no gene match. The length of the CDR3 is 14 residues. The V gene's germline CDR1 is LNHDA and CDR2 SQIVND (reference sequence). CDR3 DNA (partial): TGTGCCAGTAGACGACTAGCGGGGTCAGATACG. Residues: CASRRLAGSDT. The complete CDR3 reads CASRRLAGSDTQYF. The variable domain in full, with the rest retrieved from reference TRBV19 and TRBJ2-3, is DGGITQSPKYLFRKEGQNVTLSCEQNLNHDAMYWYRQDPGQGLRLIYYSQIVNDFQKGDIAEGYSVSREKKESFPLTVTSAQKNPTAFYLCASRRLAGSDTQYFGPGTRLTVL.

With respect to this clone: The read finishes 3 residues shy of the CDR3 end, and the germline J gene is used to complete it. The rearrangement joins TRBV7-8 to TRBJ2-7; 9 bases map to TRBD1. Germline CDR1 and CDR2: SGHVS and FQNEAQ. The CDR3 contains 16 residues. J lost 3 bases, V lost 5 bases, and 11 bases had no gene match. The CDR3 protein is CASSTAAGQGIYEQYF. The sequenced CDR3 bases are TGTGCCAGCAGCACCGCCGCGGGACAGGGAATCTACGAG.